This TCR beta chain was sequenced for a study of response to subunit inactivated influenza vaccine. This clonotype was detected ten times or more. The target antigen is unknown. TCRdb re-analysed the RT-PCR reads in MiXCR, keeping a single row per CDR3 protein. The sample has 650,000 to 800,000 distinct CDR3 sequences, over 11% seen once; the top ten hold around 7%. Findings and limits, study-wide: Every seasonal influenza vaccination brings in few new T cells, the authors suggested.

The receptor was derived from a man in his fifties or sixties who received an inactivated influenza vaccine. The source material was PBMCs from blood, sampled around 14 days before vaccination.

CDR3 sequence: CASSFLPSEQYF. The CDR3, as DNA: TGTGCCAGCAGTTTCTTGCCTAGCGAGCAGTACTTC. The chain couples TRBV12-3 or TRBV12-4 to TRBJ2-7; D is unresolved. The CDR3 contains 12 residues. V dropped 3 bases and J dropped 6 bases, with 9 bases sitting between them.